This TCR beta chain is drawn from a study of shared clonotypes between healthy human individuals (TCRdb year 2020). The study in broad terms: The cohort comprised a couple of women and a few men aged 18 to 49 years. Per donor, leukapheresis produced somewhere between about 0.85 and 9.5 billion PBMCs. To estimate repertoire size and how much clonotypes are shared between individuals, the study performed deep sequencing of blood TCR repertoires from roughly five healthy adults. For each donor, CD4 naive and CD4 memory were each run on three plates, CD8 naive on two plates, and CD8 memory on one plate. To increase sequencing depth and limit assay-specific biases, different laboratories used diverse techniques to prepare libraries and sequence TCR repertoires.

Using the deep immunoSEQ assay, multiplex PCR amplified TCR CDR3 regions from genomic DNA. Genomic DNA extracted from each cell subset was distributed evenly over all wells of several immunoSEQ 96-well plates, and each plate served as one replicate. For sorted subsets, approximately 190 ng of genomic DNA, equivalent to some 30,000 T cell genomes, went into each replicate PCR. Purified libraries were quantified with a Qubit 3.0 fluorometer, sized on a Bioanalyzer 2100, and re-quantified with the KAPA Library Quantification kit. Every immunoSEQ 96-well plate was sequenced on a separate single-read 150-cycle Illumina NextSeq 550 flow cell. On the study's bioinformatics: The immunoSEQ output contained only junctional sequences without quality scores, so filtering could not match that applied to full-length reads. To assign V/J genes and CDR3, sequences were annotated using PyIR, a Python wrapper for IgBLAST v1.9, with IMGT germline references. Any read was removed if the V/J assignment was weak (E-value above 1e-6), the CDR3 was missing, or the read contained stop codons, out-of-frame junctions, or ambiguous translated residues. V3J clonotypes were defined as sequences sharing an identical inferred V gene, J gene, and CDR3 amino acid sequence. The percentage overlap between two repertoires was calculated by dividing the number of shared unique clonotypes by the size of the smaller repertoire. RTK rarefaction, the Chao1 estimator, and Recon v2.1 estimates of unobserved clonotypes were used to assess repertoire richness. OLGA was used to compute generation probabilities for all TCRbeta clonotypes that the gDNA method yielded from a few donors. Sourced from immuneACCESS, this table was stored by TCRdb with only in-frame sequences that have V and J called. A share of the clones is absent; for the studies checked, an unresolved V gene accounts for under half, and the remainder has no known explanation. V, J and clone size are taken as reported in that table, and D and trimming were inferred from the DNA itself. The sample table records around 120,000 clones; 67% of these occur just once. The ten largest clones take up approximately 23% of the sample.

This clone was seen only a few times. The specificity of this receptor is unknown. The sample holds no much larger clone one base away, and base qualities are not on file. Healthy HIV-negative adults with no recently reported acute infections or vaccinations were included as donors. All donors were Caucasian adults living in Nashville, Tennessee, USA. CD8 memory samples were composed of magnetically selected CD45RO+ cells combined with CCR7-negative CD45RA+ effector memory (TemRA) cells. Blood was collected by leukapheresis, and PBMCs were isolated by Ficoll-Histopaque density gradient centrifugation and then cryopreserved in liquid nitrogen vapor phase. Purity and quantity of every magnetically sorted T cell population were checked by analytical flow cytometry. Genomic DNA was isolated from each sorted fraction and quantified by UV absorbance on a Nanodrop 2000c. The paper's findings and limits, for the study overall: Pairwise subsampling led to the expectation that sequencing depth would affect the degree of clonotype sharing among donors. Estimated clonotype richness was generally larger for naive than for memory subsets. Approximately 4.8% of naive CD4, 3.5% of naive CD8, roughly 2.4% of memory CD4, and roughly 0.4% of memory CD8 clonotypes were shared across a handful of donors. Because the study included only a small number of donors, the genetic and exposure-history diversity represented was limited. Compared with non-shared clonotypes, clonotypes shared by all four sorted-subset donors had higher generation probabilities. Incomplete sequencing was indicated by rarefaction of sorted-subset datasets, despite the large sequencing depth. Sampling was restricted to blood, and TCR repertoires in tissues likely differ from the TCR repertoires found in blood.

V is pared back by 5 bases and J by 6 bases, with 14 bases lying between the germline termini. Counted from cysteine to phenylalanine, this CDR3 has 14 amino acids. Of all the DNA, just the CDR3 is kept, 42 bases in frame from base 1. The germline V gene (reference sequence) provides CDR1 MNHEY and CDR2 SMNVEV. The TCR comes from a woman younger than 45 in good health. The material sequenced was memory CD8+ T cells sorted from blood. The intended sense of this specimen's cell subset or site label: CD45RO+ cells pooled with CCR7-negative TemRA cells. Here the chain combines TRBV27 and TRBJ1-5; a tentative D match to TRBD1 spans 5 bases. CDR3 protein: CASSLGHHSQPQHF. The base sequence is TGTGCCAGCAGTCTAGGACATCACAGTCAGCCCCAGCATTTT.